This T cell receptor beta chain was captured in a study of T cells in localized non-small cell lung cancer. Trimming pared 0 bases from V and 8 bases from J, leaving 23 bases between. Per the germline V gene, CDR1 is SGHRS and CDR2 is YFSETQ. This CDR3 has 17 amino acids. Judged by abundance, this clone is large (0.1 to 1%). The method was immunoSEQ multiplex PCR; TCRdb's version includes in-frame clones alone and lacks a portion of them. Of 15,000 or so clones listed, about 91% are singletons. This chain links TRBV5-1 with TRBJ1-2; weak D call: TRBD1 (5 bases). This clonotype was sampled from a female donor older than 55 with stage III squamous cell lung carcinoma. Sequencing used peripheral blood, obtained before any cancer treatment. The DNA of the CDR3 is TGCGCCAGCAGCTTGGGGTTGGCGTACGGGACGGTGAAAGGCTACACCTTC. This translates into CASSLGLAYGTVKGYTF.